Below are 17 T cell receptor beta chains sequenced from a single sample in a study of T cell changes during pregnancy in multiple sclerosis. Sequencing used immunoSEQ multiplex PCR; TCRdb keeps in-frame clones, though not all of them. This repertoire shows more than 25,000 clones, around nine tenths found once; its top ten account for about 7.3%. The sequencing used CD8+ T cells from peripheral blood mononuclear cells, collected before pregnancy. The receptors were sampled from a female donor with multiple sclerosis, enrolled in a pregnancy study.

The rearrangement joins TRBV28 to TRBJ1-1; no firm D call. The germline V and J ends were trimmed by 7 bases and 2 bases, with 14 bases remaining between them. Germline loops: CDR1 MDHEN, CDR2 SYDVKM. This CDR3 region has 14 residues. CDR3 sequence reads: CASTIWAGNTEAFF. The CDR3 nucleotides read TGTGCCAGCACCATTTGGGCGGGCAACACTGAAGCTTTCTTT.

This clone was found once. This rearrangement joins TRBV1 to TRBJ2-7; the DNA was not compared with TRBD2, the D call given in the table. TRBV1 is marked as a pseudogene. The CDR3 runs 14 residues. The DNA of the CDR3 is TGCACCAGCAGCCTCGGAGGGGGGGACTACGAGCAGTACTTC. It encodes CTSSLGGGDYEQYF.

The CDR3 region is CASSQILAQQETQYF. CDR3 sequence (DNA): TGCGCCAGCAGCCAGATTCTGGCCCAACAAGAGACCCAGTACTTC. This chain links TRBV4-1 with TRBJ2-5; D is uncertain. CDR3 length: 15 residues. V lost 3 bases to trimming and J lost 2 bases, with 13 bases between them. CDR1 and CDR2 from the germline V gene are MGHRA and YSYEKL.

V is TRBV19 and J is TRBJ2-7; D not resolved. Germline V lookup: CDR1 LNHDA, CDR2 SQIVND (reference sequence). V was shortened by 3 bases and J by 4 bases, with 16 bases between the two germline ends. This CDR3 has 15 residues. Written as DNA, the CDR3 is TGTGCCAGTAGTATCGGCTATCACCCCGGGTACGAGCAGTACTTC. Its protein is CASSIGYHPGYEQYF.

The rearrangement joins TRBV2 to TRBJ2-1; possibly TRBD2 for D (5 bases). Germline V gene data show CDR1 as SNHLY and CDR2 as FYNNEI. The CDR3 has 11 residues. Trimming pared 3 bases from V and 9 bases from J, leaving 6 bases between. CDR3 in DNA: TGTGCCAGCAGTGACGCGGGTGAGCAGTTCTTC. Protein: CASSDAGEQFF. The full variable domain, with the rest looked up from reference TRBV2 and TRBJ2-1, is EPEVTQTPSHQVTQMGQEVILRCVPISNHLYFYWYRQILGQKVEFLVSFYNNEISEKSEIFDDQFSVERPDGSNFTLKIRSTKLEDSAMYFCASSDAGEQFFGPGTRLTVL.

The chain joins TRBV9 to TRBJ2-1; no clear D gene. Germline V CDR1 and CDR2: SGDLS, YYNGEE. V was pared by 6 bases and J by 6 bases, with 19 bases between. The CDR3 runs to 15 residues. The DNA of the CDR3 is TGTGCCAGCACCCCTACGGCAGCGCTGCTCAATGAGCAGTTCTTC. The encoded protein is CASTPTAALLNEQFF.

This sequence joins TRBV25-1 and TRBJ1-5, with D hard to call. The CDR3 spans 13 residues. Between the trimmed V and J ends, which lost 4 bases and 3 bases, there was a span of 7 bases. CDR1 and CDR2 (germline): MGHDK, SYGVNS. CDR3 DNA: TGTGCCAGCAGTGCCAGTTTCAATCAGCCCCAGCATTTT. As protein: CASSASFNQPQHF.

This chain links TRBV7-2 with TRBJ2-7, with TRBD2 matching over 10 bases. V dropped 0 bases and J dropped 5; count of bases not matched to a gene: 10. Per germline, CDR1 SGHTA and CDR2 FQGNSA. The CDR3 loop spans 17 amino acids. The CDR3 spells CASSLAFTSGEWDEQYF. The CDR3 coding sequence is TGTGCCAGCAGCTTAGCTTTTACTAGCGGGGAGTGGGACGAGCAGTACTTC.

In nucleotides, the CDR3 is TGTGCCAGCTCATCCCTAGCGGGGTTCGGCACAGATACGCAGTATTTT. It specifies CASSSLAGFGTDTQYF. This chain connects TRBV18 to TRBJ2-3, with 9 bases fitting TRBD2. The germline V gene has CDR1 KGHSH and CDR2 LQKENI. The V segment lost 5 bases and the J segment 1 base; nucleotides outside the gene matches: 7. The CDR3 has 16 amino acids.

The sample holds one count of this clone. The chain recombines TRBV6-6 with TRBJ1-5; perhaps TRBD1 as D (6 bases). The length of the CDR3 is 14 residues. The V end lost 2 bases, the J end lost 6 bases, and 11 bases lay between the germline ends. Germline V gene lookup returns CDR1 MNHNY and CDR2 SVGAGI (reference sequence). CDR3 nucleotides: TGTGCCAGCAGTTACCCAGACAGGAGTCAGCCCCAGCATTTT. It specifies CASSYPDRSQPQHF.

The CDR3 region is CASIPFGLAVQSDTQYF. The CDR3 coding sequence is TGTGCCAGCATACCTTTTGGACTAGCGGTGCAATCAGATACGCAGTATTTT. The V call is TRBV27, the J call TRBJ2-3; 10 bases are shared with TRBD2. The CDR3 covers 17 residues. V lost 7 bases and J lost 4; bases outside the gene matches: 14. CDR1 MNHEY and CDR2 SMNVEV come from the germline V gene (reference sequence).

The gene calls are TRBV2 and TRBJ2-1; D is perhaps TRBD1 (6 bases). The CDR3 totals 15 residues. Germline loops: CDR1 SNHLY, CDR2 FYNNEI. With 0 bases removed from V and 4 bases from J, the gap between germline ends came to 10 bases. CDR3 residues: CASSEAGQIYNEQFF. The CDR3 nucleotides read TGTGCCAGCAGTGAAGCTGGACAGATTTACAATGAGCAGTTCTTC.

This chain joins TRBV30 and TRBJ1-2; the D is unclear. The CDR3 runs 12 residues. Per the germline V gene, CDR1 is GTSNPN and CDR2 is SVGIG (reference sequence). Trimming stripped 0 bases from V and 8 bases from J, with 10 bases between. The CDR3 DNA sequence: TGTGCCTGGAGTGTAGATCCGGAGGGCTACACCTTC. Its translation: CAWSVDPEGYTF.

This chain joins TRBV5-4 and TRBJ2-7; 8 bases match TRBD1. V was pared by 4 bases and J by 6 bases, with 15 bases of the junction left unmatched. Germline values: CDR1 SGHNT, CDR2 YYREEE (reference sequence). This CDR3 comprises 16 residues. The CDR3 protein is CASSPHFDRGLAEQYF. Here the CDR3 DNA reads TGTGCCAGCAGCCCCCACTTTGACAGGGGCCTAGCCGAGCAGTACTTC. The full variable domain, with the rest looked up from reference TRBV5-4 and TRBJ2-7, is ETGVTQSPTHLIKTRGQQVTLRCSSQSGHNTVSWYQQALGQGPQFIFQYYREEENGRGNFPPRFSGLQFPNYSSELNVNALELDDSALYLCASSPHFDRGLAEQYFGPGTRLTVT.

The CDR3 region has the DNA TGCGCCAGCAGCCGGCTGGACAGCTACGAGCAGTACTTC. Protein sequence: CASSRLDSYEQYF. The genes are TRBV5-1 and TRBJ2-5, with a weak D call TRBD1 (6 bases). The J call may be wrong; the DNA end is better matched by TRBJ2-7. Germline CDR1 SGHRS, CDR2 YFSETQ. The CDR3 is 13 amino acids.

The J gene is TRBJ1-2, the V gene TRBV29-1, with 7 bases lining up with TRBD1. The V gene end was trimmed by 4 bases and the J gene end by 7 bases; junction bases not matched to a gene: 9. Germline V gene sequence: CDR1 SQVTM, CDR2 ANQGSEA. The CDR3 is 13 amino acids. The CDR3 loop reads CSVGPVQGGGYTF. The CDR3 bases are TGCAGCGTTGGGCCAGTCCAGGGGGGTGGCTACACCTTC.

The gene calls are TRBV10-3 and TRBJ2-7; 11 bases map to TRBD2. Trimming took 10 bases from V and 2 from J; bases not matched to a gene: 10. Germline loops: CDR1 ENHRY, CDR2 SYGVKD. This CDR3 has 15 amino acids. This chain's CDR3 is CATNPTGLAAYEQYF. In DNA, the CDR3 is TGTGCCACAAACCCAACGGGACTAGCGGCCTACGAGCAGTACTTC.